This entry lists 17 T cell receptor beta chains sequenced from one sample in a study of T cell responses to AZD1222 COVID-19 vaccine. Assay: immunoSEQ multiplex PCR; the TCRdb copy retains only in-frame clones and omits some. The data show more than 150,000 clones, with over 80% seen just once and 5% to 7% held by the top ten. The sample consisted of peripheral blood, taken on day 0 of AZD1222 vaccination. The receptors derive from an adult in good health.

The V gene is TRBV10-1, the J gene TRBJ1-4; D remains unclear. Per germline, CDR1 WNHNN and CDR2 SYGVQD (reference sequence). The CDR3 contains 14 residues. Trimming shortened V by 4 bases and J by 1 base, and 7 bases separated the two germline ends. The CDR3 sequence: CASSVGETNEKLFF. The CDR3 nucleotides are TGCGCCAGCAGTGTCGGAGAAACTAATGAAAAACTGTTTTTT.

This clone appeared a single time. This chain joins TRBV27 and TRBJ2-3; D gene unclear. V shed 0 bases and J shed 0 bases, with 4 bases lying between them. Germline assignment: CDR1 MNHEY and CDR2 SMNVEV (reference sequence). The CDR3 covers 14 residues. In DNA, the CDR3 is TGTGCCAGCAGTTTATCCGGGAGCACAGATACGCAGTATTTT. It yields the protein CASSLSGSTDTQYF.

This clone came up many times. The rearrangement links TRBV7-2 to TRBJ2-1; no clear D. Germline V gives CDR1 SGHTA, CDR2 FQGNSA. The CDR3 covers 17 residues. V lost 0 bases and J 5 bases, leaving 17 bases between the germline ends. The CDR3 is CASSLAGLGILNNEQFF. CDR3 in DNA: TGTGCCAGCAGCTTAGCAGGGTTGGGGATCCTTAACAATGAGCAGTTCTTC.

This chain connects TRBV15 to TRBJ2-1, with 8 bases fitting TRBD2. The CDR3 extends over 17 amino acids. The junction had 12 bases not matched to a gene; V was cut back by 5 bases and J by 3 bases. CDR1 and CDR2 from the germline V gene are LNHNV and YYDKDF (reference sequence). CDR3 bases: TGTGCCACCAGCCCACCCAGCGGGAGAAAGGTCTACAATGAGCAGTTCTTC. It translates to CATSPPSGRKVYNEQFF.

This chain joins TRBV4-3 and TRBJ2-7; TRBD2 agrees at 8 bases. Germline trimming cut 2 bases from V and 2 bases from J; bases unmatched to any gene: 8. Germline lookup yields CDR1 LGHNA and CDR2 YSLEER. This CDR3 is 16 amino acids long. DNA for the CDR3: TGCGCCAGCAGCCAAAGTTTAGCGGGAAATACCTACGAGCAGTACTTC. It translates to CASSQSLAGNTYEQYF.

The V gene is TRBV12-3 or TRBV12-4, the J gene TRBJ2-7; D is unresolved. V was trimmed by 4 bases and J by 3 bases, leaving 4 bases between them. The CDR3 is 11 amino acids. DNA of the CDR3: TGTGCCAGCAGTTCCTACTACGAGCAGTACTTC. Amino acid sequence: CASSSYYEQYF.

The V gene is TRBV11-2, the J gene TRBJ2-7, with D unclear. This CDR3 is 15 amino acids long. V was shortened by 4 bases and J by 7 bases, with 20 bases between the two germline ends. CDR1 and CDR2 from the germline V gene are SGHAT and FQNNGV. The CDR3 coding sequence is TGTGCCAGCAGCTCCTCTATTTCCATCGTGGGGGAGCAGTACTTC. Protein: CASSSSISIVGEQYF.

V gene TRBV19 combines with J gene TRBJ2-5, with TRBD1 identical over 7 bases. With V trimmed by 1 base and J by 2 bases, 1 base remained unmatched. The CDR3 length is 14 residues. Germline V CDR1 and CDR2: LNHDA, SQIVND (reference sequence). The CDR3 sequence: CASSIAGGQETQYF. For the CDR3, the DNA is TGTGCCAGTAGTATAGCAGGGGGACAAGAGACCCAGTACTTC.

V usage is TRBV30 and J usage is TRBJ2-5; tentatively, D is TRBD1 (5 bases). CDR3 length equals 12 residues. Trimming shortened V by 3 bases and J by 5 bases, and 10 bases separated the two germline ends. The V gene's germline CDR1 is GTSNPN and CDR2 SVGIG (reference sequence). Here the CDR3 DNA reads TGTGCCTGGAGCCCTAAGGGGGAGACCCAGTACTTC. Protein sequence: CAWSPKGETQYF.

This sequence joins TRBV5-1 and TRBJ2-5, with 12 bases matching TRBD2. Losses at the gene ends were 3 bases for V and 4 bases for J; bases not matched to a gene: 7. From germline, CDR1 is SGHRS and CDR2 YFSETQ. The CDR3 totals 16 residues. This CDR3 reads CASSSRLAGVTETQYF. CDR3 DNA: TGCGCCAGCAGCTCACGACTAGCGGGGGTGACAGAGACCCAGTACTTC.

The J gene is TRBJ2-7, the V gene TRBV28; D uncertain. Trimming pared 5 bases from V and 3 bases from J, leaving 8 bases between. Germline V gene data show CDR1 as MDHEN and CDR2 as SYDVKM. The CDR3 covers 12 residues. CDR3 nucleotides: TGTGCCAGCAGTACCGCGCACTACGAGCAGTACTTC. Translated: CASSTAHYEQYF.

This clone was found once. The chain combines TRBV4-1 with TRBJ2-7; D tentatively fits TRBD1 or TRBD2 (5 bases each). Germline CDR1 MGHRA, CDR2 YSYEKL. The V gene lost 1 base and the J gene lost 2 bases, with 12 bases spanning the gap. The CDR3 contains 15 residues. The CDR3 DNA reads as TGCGCCAGCAGCCAAGTCCGGGGCCCCCCCTACGAGCAGTACTTC. This codes for CASSQVRGPPYEQYF.

V gene TRBV24-1 combines with J gene TRBJ2-5; TRBD2 agrees at 9 bases. The CDR3 consists of 15 residues. The V and J ends lost 4 bases and 4 bases, in that order; junction bases with no gene match: 6. The V gene's germline CDR1 is KGHDR and CDR2 SFDVKD. The CDR3 is CATSDPSGRRETQYF. The CDR3, as DNA: TGTGCCACCAGTGACCCCAGCGGGAGGAGAGAGACCCAGTACTTC.

This clone showed up just a few times. The gene calls are TRBV13 and TRBJ2-1; D unresolved. The CDR3 covers 13 residues. The V and J ends lost 6 bases and 8 bases respectively, with 14 bases between them. Germline CDR1 and CDR2: PRHDT and FYEKMQ (reference sequence). Written as DNA, the CDR3 is TGTGCCAGCAGAGATCCGGGCCGACATGAGCAGTTCTTC. Translating gives CASRDPGRHEQFF.

The chain has TRBV3-1 (or the pseudogene TRBV3-2) and TRBJ2-3; D ambiguous. Trimming took 3 bases from V and 7 from J, leaving 5 bases between them. The CDR3 runs to 11 residues. CDR1 is LGHDT and CDR2 is YNNKEL in the germline V gene (reference sequence). The CDR3 protein is CASSHKNTQYF. For the CDR3, the DNA is TGTGCCAGCAGCCACAAAAATACGCAGTATTTT.

The V gene is TRBV9, the J gene TRBJ2-2; no definite D call. This CDR3 contains 13 residues. Trimming took off 0 bases at V and 6 bases at J, with 6 bases between the two ends. Germline values: CDR1 SGDLS, CDR2 YYNGEE. The CDR3 loop is CASSVDVSGELFF. In DNA, the CDR3 is TGTGCCAGCAGCGTAGACGTTTCCGGGGAGCTGTTTTTT.

This chain connects TRBV4-2 to TRBJ2-5; TRBD2 agrees at 12 bases. Germline CDR1 LGHNA, CDR2 YNFKEQ. The J segment lost 5 bases and the V segment lost 1 base, leaving 5 bases of the junction unmatched. This CDR3 has 16 residues. The CDR3 protein is CASSQGTSGVLETQYF. The CDR3 nucleotides read TGTGCCAGCAGCCAAGGGACTAGCGGGGTTCTGGAGACCCAGTACTTC.